The entry that follows covers one T cell receptor (beta chain) sequence. Generated by immunoSEQ multiplex PCR, the TCRdb table keeps only in-frame clones and is missing some. This sample has 200,000 to 250,000 clones, with about 84% found just once. The sample is drawn from a study of blood T cell repertoires in COVID-19. Study-level background: Acute and convalescent COVID-19 specimens originated in the United States, Italy and Spain. The analysed material was cDNA or gDNA that came from T cells, B-cell-depleted T cells, or PBMCs.

Trimming pared 0 bases from V and 5 bases from J, leaving 7 bases between. There are 13 residues in the CDR3. Germline loops: CDR1 MGHRA, CDR2 YSYEKL. J is TRBJ1-2 and V is TRBV4-1; D is uncertain. This TCR was sampled from a human donor in a cohort sampled during active COVID-19. The sequenced sample consisted of peripheral blood. DNA of the CDR3: TGCGCCAGCAGCCAAGATCCGGGGTATGGCTACACCTTC. It is translated as CASSQDPGYGYTF.